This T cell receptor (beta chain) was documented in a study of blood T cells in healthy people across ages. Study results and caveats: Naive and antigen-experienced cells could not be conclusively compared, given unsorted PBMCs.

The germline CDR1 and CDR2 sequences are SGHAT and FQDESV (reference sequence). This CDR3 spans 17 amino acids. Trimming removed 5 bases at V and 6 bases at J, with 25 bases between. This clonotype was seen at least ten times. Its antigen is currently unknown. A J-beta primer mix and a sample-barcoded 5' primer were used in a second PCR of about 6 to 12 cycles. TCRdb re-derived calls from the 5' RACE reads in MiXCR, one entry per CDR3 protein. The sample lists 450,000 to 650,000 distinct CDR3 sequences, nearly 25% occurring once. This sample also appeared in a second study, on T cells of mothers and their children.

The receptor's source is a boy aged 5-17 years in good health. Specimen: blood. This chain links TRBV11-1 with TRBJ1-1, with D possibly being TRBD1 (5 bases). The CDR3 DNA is TGTGCCAGCAGCCCTAGCCCCTCATCGGACACCCTCCCTGAAGCTTTCTTT. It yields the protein CASSPSPSSDTLPEAFF. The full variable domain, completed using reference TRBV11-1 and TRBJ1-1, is EAEVAQSPRYKITEKSQAVAFWCDPISGHATLYWYRQILGQGPELLVQFQDESVVDDSQLPKDRFSAERLKGVDSTLKIQPAELGDSAMYLCASSPSPSSDTLPEAFFGQGTRLTVV.